What follows is one T cell receptor (beta chain) and its context. Its cognate antigen is unknown. The protocol was immunoSEQ multiplex PCR, while the TCRdb copy is restricted to in-frame clones and leaves out a portion. This repertoire shows about 62,000 clones, approximately 91% found once; its top ten account for roughly 1.9%. The record originates from a study of T cell repertoires in ileal Crohn's disease. Across the whole study: At surgery, around 36% of patients smoked, with median disease duration 7.9 years.

Study observations and caveats: Compared with non-smokers, active smokers at surgery showed more clonal expansions.

Noted time point: neoterminal ileum biopsy at postoperative endoscopy, about 6 months after surgery. The V gene's germline CDR1 is KGHSH and CDR2 LQKENI. CDR3 length: 14 residues. Trimming stripped 3 bases from V and 1 base from J, with 9 bases between. This receptor was obtained from an adult with Crohn's disease. V usage is TRBV18 and J usage is TRBJ2-5; unclear D gene. Sequenced sample: ileal tissue. The CDR3 here is CASSPIPGQETQYF. The CDR3 bases are TGTGCCAGCTCACCCATCCCGGGCCAAGAGACCCAGTACTTC.